This record concerns one T cell receptor beta chain sequence. The V gene lost 6 bases and the J gene lost 4 bases, with 12 bases spanning the gap. Per germline, CDR1 LNHDA and CDR2 SQIVND (reference sequence). CDR3 length: 13 amino acids. The sample belongs to a study of brain T cells in children with intractable seizures. Libraries were prepared by immunoSEQ multiplex PCR; TCRdb keeps only in-frame clonotypes and omits some of them. The sample holds a few hundred thousand clones; 93% are singletons and the top ten take 5% to 7%. Time point described: blood from clinic visit 5 months post-surgery; TSC patient then seizure free. Sequencing was limited to surgery cases with top T cell transcript signatures in brain tissue. Pre-surgery treatment included at least one anti-epileptic drug.

The receptor was isolated from a boy under three years old with tuberous sclerosis and intractable seizures. Sequences were derived from peripheral blood, sampled around 5 months after surgery. This rearrangement joins TRBV19 to TRBJ1-2; D might be TRBD1 (6 bases). The CDR3 sequence: CASSLDRSYGYTF. CDR3 DNA: TGTGCCAGTAGCTTGGACAGATCCTATGGCTACACCTTC.